Sequencing of this TCR beta chain was carried out in a study of metastatic and nonmetastatic thyroid tumors. Methods used by the authors: What underpinned the distant-metastasis classifier for papillary thyroid cancer was the set of CDR3 differences across clinicopathological groups. TCRdb reanalyzed the PCR reads via MiXCR. The V and J calls and clone size are TCRdb's, not the authors'. The data show 30,000 to 35,000 clones, roughly 30% seen once. The trim removed 1 base at V and 4 bases at J, leaving 2 bases unmatched. Germline V gives CDR1 GTSNPN, CDR2 SVGIG (reference sequence). CDR3 size: 13 residues. Thyroid surgery took place with no prior treatment in any patient.

The sample taken for sequencing was blood. This TCR was sampled from a female donor with papillary thyroid cancer or a benign thyroid nodule (not recorded which). Some clones in this sample may be carry-over from other donors' samples. The chain employs TRBV30 and TRBJ2-3; 7 positions agree with TRBD1. The CDR3 nucleotides are TGTGCCTGGAGTGCGCAGGGGGCAGATACGCAGTATTTT. Translated: CAWSAQGADTQYF.